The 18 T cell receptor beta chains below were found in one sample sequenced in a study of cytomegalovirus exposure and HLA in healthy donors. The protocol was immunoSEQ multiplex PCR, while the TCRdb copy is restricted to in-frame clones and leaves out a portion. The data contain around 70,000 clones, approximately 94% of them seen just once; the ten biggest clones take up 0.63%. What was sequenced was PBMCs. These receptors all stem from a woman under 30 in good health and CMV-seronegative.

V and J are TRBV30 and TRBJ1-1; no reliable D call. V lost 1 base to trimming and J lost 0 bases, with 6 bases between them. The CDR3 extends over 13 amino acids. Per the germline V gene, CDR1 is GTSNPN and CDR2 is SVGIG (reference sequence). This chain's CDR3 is CAWSGLVNTEAFF. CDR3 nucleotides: TGTGCCTGGAGTGGTCTAGTGAACACTGAAGCTTTCTTT.

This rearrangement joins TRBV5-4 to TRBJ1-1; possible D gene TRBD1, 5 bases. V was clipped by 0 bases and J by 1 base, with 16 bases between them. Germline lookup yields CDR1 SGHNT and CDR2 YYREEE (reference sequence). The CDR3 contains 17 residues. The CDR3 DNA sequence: TGTGCCAGCAGCTTGGGCTTCGAAGGGGTGGCGAACACTGAAGCTTTCTTT. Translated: CASSLGFEGVANTEAFF.

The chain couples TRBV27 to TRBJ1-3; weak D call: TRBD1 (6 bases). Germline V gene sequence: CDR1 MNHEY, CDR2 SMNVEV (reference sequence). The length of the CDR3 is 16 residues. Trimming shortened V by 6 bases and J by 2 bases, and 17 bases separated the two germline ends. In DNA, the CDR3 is TGTGCCAGCAGGGCAGGGGCCTCCCCCCCTGGAAACACCATATATTTT. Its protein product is CASRAGASPPGNTIYF.

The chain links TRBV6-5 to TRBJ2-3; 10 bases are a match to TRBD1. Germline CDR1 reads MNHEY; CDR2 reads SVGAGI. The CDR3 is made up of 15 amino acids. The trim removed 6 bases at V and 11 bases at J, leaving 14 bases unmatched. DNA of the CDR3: TGTGCCAGCAGGGGACAGGGGAGGACCCTATACGGGCAGTATTTT. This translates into CASRGQGRTLYGQYF.

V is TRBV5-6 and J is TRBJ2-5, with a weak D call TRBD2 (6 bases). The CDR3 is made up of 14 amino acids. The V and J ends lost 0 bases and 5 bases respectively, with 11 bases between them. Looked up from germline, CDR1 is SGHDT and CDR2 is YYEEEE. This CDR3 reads CASSLVSGRETQYF. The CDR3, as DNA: TGTGCCAGCAGCTTGGTATCAGGGAGGGAGACCCAGTACTTC.

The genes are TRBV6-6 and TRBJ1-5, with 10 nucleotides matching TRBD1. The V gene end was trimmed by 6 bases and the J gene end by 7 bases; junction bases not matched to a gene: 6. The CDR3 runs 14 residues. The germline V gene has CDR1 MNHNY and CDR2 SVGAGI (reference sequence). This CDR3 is CASRWTGGKQPQHF. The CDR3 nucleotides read TGTGCCAGCAGATGGACAGGGGGAAAGCAGCCCCAGCATTTT.

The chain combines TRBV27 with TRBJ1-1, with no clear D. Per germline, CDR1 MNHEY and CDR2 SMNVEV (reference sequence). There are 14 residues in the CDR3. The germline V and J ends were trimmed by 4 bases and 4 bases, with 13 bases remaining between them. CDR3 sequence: CASSSGFRSTEAFF. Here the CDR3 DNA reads TGTGCCAGCAGTTCCGGCTTTCGGAGCACTGAAGCTTTCTTT.

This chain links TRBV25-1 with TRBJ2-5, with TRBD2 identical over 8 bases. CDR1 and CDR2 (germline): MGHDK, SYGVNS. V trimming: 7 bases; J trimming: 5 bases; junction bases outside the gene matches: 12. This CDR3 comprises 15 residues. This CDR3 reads CASIPPRGGTETQYF. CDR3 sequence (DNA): TGTGCCAGCATTCCCCCTCGGGGGGGGACGGAGACCCAGTACTTC.

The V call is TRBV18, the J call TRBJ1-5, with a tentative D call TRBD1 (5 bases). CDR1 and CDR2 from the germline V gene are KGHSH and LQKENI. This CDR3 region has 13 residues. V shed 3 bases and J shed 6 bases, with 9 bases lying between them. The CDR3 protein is CASSPDKGQPQHF. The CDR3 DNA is TGTGCCAGCTCACCGGACAAGGGTCAGCCCCAGCATTTT.

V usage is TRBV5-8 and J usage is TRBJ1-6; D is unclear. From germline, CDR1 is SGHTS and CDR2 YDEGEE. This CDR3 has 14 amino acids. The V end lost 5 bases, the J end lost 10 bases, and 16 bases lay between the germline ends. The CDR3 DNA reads TGTGCCAGCAGTCGTACAGACCAGTGGTCACCCCTCCACTTT. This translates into CASSRTDQWSPLHF. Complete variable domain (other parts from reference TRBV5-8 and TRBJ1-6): EAGVTQSPTHLIKTRGQQATLRCSPISGHTSVYWYQQALGLGLQFLLWYDEGEERNRGNFPPRFSGRQFPNYSSELNVNALELEDSALYLCASSRTDQWSPLHFGNGTRLTVT.

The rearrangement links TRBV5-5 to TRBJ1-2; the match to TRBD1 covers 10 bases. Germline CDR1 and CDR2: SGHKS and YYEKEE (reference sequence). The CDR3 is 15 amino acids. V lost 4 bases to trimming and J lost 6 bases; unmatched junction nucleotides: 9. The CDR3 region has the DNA TGTGCCAGCAGCCTAGACAGGGGGCCGGCGGATGGCTACACCTTC. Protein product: CASSLDRGPADGYTF.

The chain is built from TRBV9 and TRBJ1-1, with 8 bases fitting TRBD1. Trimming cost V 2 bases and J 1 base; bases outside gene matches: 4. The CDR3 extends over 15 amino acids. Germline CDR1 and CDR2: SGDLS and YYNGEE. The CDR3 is CASSVQQGENTEAFF. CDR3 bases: TGTGCCAGCAGCGTCCAACAGGGGGAGAACACTGAAGCTTTCTTT.

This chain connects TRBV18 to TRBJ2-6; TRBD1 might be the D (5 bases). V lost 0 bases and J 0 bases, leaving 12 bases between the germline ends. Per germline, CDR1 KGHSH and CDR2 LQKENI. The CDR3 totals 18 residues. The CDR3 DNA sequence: TGTGCCAGCTCACCACCGTCTGGCAGGGTCTCTGGGGCCAACGTCCTGACTTTC. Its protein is CASSPPSGRVSGANVLTF.

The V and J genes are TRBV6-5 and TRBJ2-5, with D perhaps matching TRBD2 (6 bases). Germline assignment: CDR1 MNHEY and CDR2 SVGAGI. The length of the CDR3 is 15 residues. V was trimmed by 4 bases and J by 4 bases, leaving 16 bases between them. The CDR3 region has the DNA TGTGCCAGCAGTTCCTCGACTAGTTTCCCAGAGACCCAGTACTTC. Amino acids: CASSSSTSFPETQYF.

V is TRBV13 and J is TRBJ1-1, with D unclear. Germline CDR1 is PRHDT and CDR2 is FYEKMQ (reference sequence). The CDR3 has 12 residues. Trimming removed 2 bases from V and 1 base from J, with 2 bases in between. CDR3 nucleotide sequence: TGTGCCAGCAGCTTACAGAACACTGAAGCTTTCTTT. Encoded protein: CASSLQNTEAFF.

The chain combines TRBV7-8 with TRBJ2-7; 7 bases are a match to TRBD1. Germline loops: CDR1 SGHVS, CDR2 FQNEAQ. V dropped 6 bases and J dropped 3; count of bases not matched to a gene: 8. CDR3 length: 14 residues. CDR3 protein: CASSVDRVIYEQYF. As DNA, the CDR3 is TGTGCCAGCAGTGTTGACAGGGTAATCTACGAGCAGTACTTC.

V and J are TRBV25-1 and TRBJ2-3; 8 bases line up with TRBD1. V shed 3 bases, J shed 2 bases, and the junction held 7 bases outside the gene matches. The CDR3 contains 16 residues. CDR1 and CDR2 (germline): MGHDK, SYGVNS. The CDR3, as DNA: TGTGCCAGCAGTGATCCCCAGGGGGCGAACACAGATACGCAGTATTTT. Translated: CASSDPQGANTDTQYF.

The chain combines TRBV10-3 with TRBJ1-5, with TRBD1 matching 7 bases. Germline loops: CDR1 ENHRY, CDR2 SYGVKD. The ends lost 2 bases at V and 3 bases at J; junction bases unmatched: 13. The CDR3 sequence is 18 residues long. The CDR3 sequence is CAISENRGRRGLNQPQHF. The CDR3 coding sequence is TGTGCCATCAGTGAGAATAGGGGGCGCAGGGGCCTCAATCAGCCCCAGCATTTT.